A single sample is the source of the 22 T cell receptor beta chains below, sequenced in a study of shared clonotypes between healthy human individuals. Libraries were prepared by immunoSEQ multiplex PCR; TCRdb keeps only in-frame clonotypes and omits some of them. Among around 700,000 clones listed, about three quarters were seen once. The sequenced sample consisted of memory CD4+ T cells sorted from blood. Subset meaning: CD45RA-negative fraction. The receptors were sampled from a woman in her 30s in good health.

This chain uses TRBV2 with TRBJ1-1; D ambiguous. Trimming pared 9 bases from V and 4 bases from J, leaving 9 bases between. Looked up from germline, CDR1 is SNHLY and CDR2 is FYNNEI. The CDR3 loop spans 11 amino acids. The DNA of the CDR3 is TGTGCCAGTCGTGAGATCACTGAAGCTTTCTTT. Residues: CASREITEAFF.

This chain's CDR3 is CASSLIAGGPRETQYF. CDR3 DNA: TGTGCCAGCAGCTTAATAGCGGGAGGGCCTCGGGAGACCCAGTACTTC. The chain links TRBV5-4 to TRBJ2-5; 11 nucleotides line up with TRBD2. Trimming took 2 bases from V and 5 from J; bases not matched to a gene: 8. In germline, CDR1 is SGHNT, CDR2 YYREEE (reference sequence). The CDR3 sequence is 16 residues long.

This chain uses TRBV6-1 with TRBJ2-7, with 7 bases fitting TRBD2. The V gene's germline CDR1 is MNHNS and CDR2 SASEGT. The trim removed 6 bases at V and 3 bases at J, leaving 5 bases unmatched. The CDR3 consists of 13 residues. This CDR3 is CASSLADGYEQYF. The CDR3, as DNA: TGTGCCAGCAGCCTAGCGGATGGCTACGAGCAGTACTTC.

The chain has TRBV18 and TRBJ1-4; no clear D. Germline assignment: CDR1 KGHSH and CDR2 LQKENI. The CDR3 length is 17 residues. Trimming shortened V by 3 bases and J by 0 bases, and 14 bases separated the two germline ends. The CDR3 nucleotides read TGTGCCAGCTCACCCCTCGCAGGCCGGTCAACTAATGAAAAACTGTTTTTT. Amino acid sequence: CASSPLAGRSTNEKLFF.

V is TRBV2 and J is TRBJ2-7; no definite D call. The CDR3 has 13 residues. With 4 bases removed from V and 5 bases from J, the gap between germline ends came to 12 bases. Germline V gene sequence: CDR1 SNHLY, CDR2 FYNNEI. In nucleotides, the CDR3 is TGTGCCAGCAGTGTGCAAGGGTACCACGAGCAGTACTTC. The encoded protein is CASSVQGYHEQYF.

The CDR3 coding sequence is TGTGCCAGCAGCTTAGTAGGCGGCAGTCACCGAACTCCCTCTGGAAACACCATATATTTT. Translation gives CASSLVGGSHRTPSGNTIYF. V usage is TRBV7-8 and J usage is TRBJ1-3; the D is unclear. V lost 1 base, J lost 0 bases, and 22 bases lay in between. The CDR3 has 20 residues. Germline V gene sequence: CDR1 SGHVS, CDR2 FQNEAQ.

This clone occurred a few times. V is TRBV6-4 and J is TRBJ2-1, with 15 bases identical to TRBD2. The ends lost 3 bases at V and 9 bases at J; junction bases unmatched: 3. CDR1 and CDR2 from the germline V gene are MRHNA and SNTAGT. The CDR3 is 15 residues long. This CDR3 reads CASSEGLAGGTEQFF. CDR3 sequence (DNA): TGTGCCAGCAGTGAAGGACTAGCGGGAGGGACTGAGCAGTTCTTC.

This clone was observed once. The chain carries TRBV7-9 and TRBJ2-3; tentatively, D is TRBD2 (5 bases). CDR3 length equals 13 residues. Trimming pared 3 bases from V and 4 bases from J, leaving 8 bases between. CDR1 and CDR2 from the germline V gene are SEHNR and FQNEAQ (reference sequence). This CDR3 reads CASSFLASDTQYF. The CDR3 region has the DNA TGTGCCAGCAGCTTTCTAGCCTCAGATACGCAGTATTTT. The variable domain in full, with the rest retrieved from reference TRBV7-9 and TRBJ2-3, is DTGVSQNPRHKITKRGQNVTFRCDPISEHNRLYWYRQTLGQGPEFLTYFQNEAQLEKSRLLSDRFSAERPKGSFSTLEIQRTEQGDSAMYLCASSFLASDTQYFGPGTRLTVL.

This sequence joins TRBV18 and TRBJ1-1; D is uncertain. The germline CDR1 and CDR2 sequences are KGHSH and LQKENI. Trimming left V 3 bases short and J 1 base short, with 9 bases between. CDR3 length equals 14 residues. CDR3 DNA sequence: TGTGCCAGCTCACCCGAGGCGTCGAACACTGAAGCTTTCTTT. This gives the protein CASSPEASNTEAFF. The whole variable domain, remainder taken from reference TRBV18 and TRBJ1-1, is NAGVMQNPRHLVRRRGQEARLRCSPMKGHSHVYWYRQLPEEGLKFMVYLQKENIIDESGMPKERFSAEFPKEGPSILRIQQVVRGDSAAYFCASSPEASNTEAFFGQGTRLTVV.

The genes are TRBV7-8 and TRBJ2-7; D gene ambiguous. Germline lookup yields CDR1 SGHVS and CDR2 FQNEAQ. This CDR3 contains 12 residues. The V end was cut by 3 bases, the J end by 2 bases, with 5 bases between. The CDR3 region is CASSLRPYEQYF. The DNA of the CDR3 is TGTGCCAGCAGCTTGCGACCCTACGAGCAGTACTTC.

The chain recombines TRBV27 with TRBJ1-5, with D unresolved. Germline V gene lookup returns CDR1 MNHEY and CDR2 SMNVEV (reference sequence). This CDR3 comprises 15 residues. Between the trimmed V and J ends, which lost 4 bases and 0 bases, there was a span of 10 bases. The CDR3 loop reads CASSSSTYSNQPQHF. DNA of the CDR3: TGTGCCAGCAGTTCTTCCACCTATAGCAATCAGCCCCAGCATTTT.

This clone was seen a single time. The chain has TRBV19 and TRBJ1-1; weak D call: TRBD1 (5 bases). The CDR3 extends over 16 amino acids. Germline V CDR1 and CDR2: LNHDA, SQIVND (reference sequence). V lost 6 bases and J lost 5, with 22 bases in between. The CDR3 loop is CASSPPPARVGTEAFF. The DNA of the CDR3 is TGTGCCAGTAGCCCCCCCCCGGCCAGGGTGGGAACTGAAGCTTTCTTT.

To note about this clone: Germline is not matched at one junction end, which may reflect a read error. The rearrangement joins TRBV29-1 to TRBJ2-7; 9 nucleotides match TRBD2. CDR1 is SQVTM, CDR2 ANQGSEA, per germline. This CDR3 has 14 amino acids. CDR3 loop: CSVEDSGSSSEQYF. DNA for the CDR3: TGCAGCGTTGAAGATAGCGGGAGTTCCTCCGAGCAGTACTTC.

The J gene is TRBJ1-5, the V gene TRBV6-5; D gene unclear. This CDR3 region has 13 residues. The V gene lost 5 bases and the J gene lost 9 bases, with 14 bases spanning the gap. Germline CDR1 MNHEY, CDR2 SVGAGI. DNA for the CDR3: TGTGCCAGCAGTAGGTGGGTAGGATCGCCCCAGCATTTT. Protein product: CASSRWVGSPQHF.

This clone came up a few times. The chain joins TRBV4-1 to TRBJ1-5; 12 nucleotides align to TRBD1. Germline lookup yields CDR1 MGHRA and CDR2 YSYEKL. This CDR3 is built from 17 residues. V lost 3 bases and J lost 6; bases outside the gene matches: 9. DNA for the CDR3: TGCGCCAGCAGCCACTCAAGGGGGACAGGGGGCGTTCAGCCCCAGCATTTT. Its translation: CASSHSRGTGGVQPQHF.

The chain recombines TRBV14 with TRBJ2-7, with D possibly TRBD2 on 7 matching bases. The CDR3 is 17 amino acids. Trimming pared 4 bases from V and 4 bases from J, leaving 23 bases between. Germline CDR1 reads SGHDN; CDR2 reads FVKESK. The CDR3 DNA reads as TGTGCCAGCAGCCCCCCCGTGCATAGGGCGGGGGCTTACGAGCAGTACTTC. It translates to CASSPPVHRAGAYEQYF.

This chain joins TRBV9 and TRBJ2-5; D possibly corresponds to TRBD2 (5 bases). The CDR3 has 14 residues. In germline, CDR1 is SGDLS, CDR2 YYNGEE. V was shortened by 0 bases and J by 1 base, with 7 bases between the two germline ends. CDR3 sequence reads: CASSVASGQETQYF. In nucleotides, the CDR3 is TGTGCCAGCAGCGTAGCCAGCGGCCAAGAGACCCAGTACTTC. The full variable domain, completed using reference TRBV9 and TRBJ2-5, is DSGVTQTPKHLITATGQRVTLRCSPRSGDLSVYWYQQSLDQGLQFLIQYYNGEERAKGNILERFSAQQFPDLHSELNLSSLELGDSALYFCASSVASGQETQYFGPGTRLLVL.

The genes are TRBV6-1 and TRBJ2-7; the D gene is possibly TRBD2 (7 bases). This CDR3 region has 13 residues. Germline values: CDR1 MNHNS, CDR2 SASEGT. Trimming left V 10 bases short and J 6 bases short, with 19 bases between. The CDR3 region is CATEGEAGFEQYF. CDR3 sequence (DNA): TGTGCCACCGAGGGGGAAGCGGGATTCGAGCAGTACTTC.

As concerns this clone: Other nucleotide sequences in the sample specify the same CDR3. The rearrangement uses TRBV5-1 and TRBJ1-2; the match to TRBD1 covers 10 bases. Unmatched junction bases numbered 5, after V lost 4 bases and J lost 5 bases. CDR3 length: 14 amino acids. The germline CDR1 and CDR2 sequences are SGHRS and YFSETQ. In DNA form, the CDR3 reads TGCGCCAGCAGCCCCGGACAGGGGGGATATGGCTACACCTTC. Encoded protein: CASSPGQGGYGYTF.

With respect to this clone: The sample carries other DNA sequences with the same CDR3. V usage is TRBV5-1 and J usage is TRBJ2-1; 8 nucleotides agree with TRBD1. In germline, CDR1 is SGHRS, CDR2 YFSETQ. This CDR3 contains 15 residues. V gave up 0 bases and J gave up 3 bases; unmatched junction bases: 2. The CDR3 DNA reads as TGCGCCAGCAGCTTGGCCACAGGGGGCTACAATGAGCAGTTCTTC. Protein product: CASSLATGGYNEQFF.

V usage is TRBV28 and J usage is TRBJ2-1; 12 bases align to TRBD2. Losses at the gene ends were 4 bases for V and 8 bases for J; bases not matched to a gene: 6. CDR1 and CDR2 from the germline V gene are MDHEN and SYDVKM. The CDR3 extends over 15 amino acids. For the CDR3, the DNA is TGTGCCAGCAGTTCCCCTAGCGGGAGGGACTATGAGCAGTTCTTC. Its protein product is CASSSPSGRDYEQFF.

The chain couples TRBV2 to TRBJ1-1; no definite D call. Trimming cost V 8 bases and J 1 base, with 11 bases left between them. The CDR3 runs to 13 residues. The germline gives CDR1 SNHLY, CDR2 FYNNEI. The CDR3 region has the DNA TGTGCCAGCGGATCCTATGGGAACACTGAAGCTTTCTTT. Translated: CASGSYGNTEAFF.